The 14 T cell receptor beta chains below come from one sample, sequenced in a study of Ad26.COV2.S vaccination and SARS-CoV-2 variants. Stated treatment: approximately 18 received Ad26.COV2.S at low or high dose, single or two shots; roughly five received placebo; per-sample allocation not given. Specimens were obtained on day 63 following the first vaccine or placebo injection. TCRdb's copy holds only in-frame clones and misses some; the assay was immunoSEQ multiplex PCR. The sample shows fewer than 800,000 clones, about 90% of them seen only once. The sample in question was peripheral blood, obtained in a trial of Ad26.COV2.S vaccine versus placebo. The origin of the receptors is a person between 18 and 65 years old who received the Ad26.COV2.S COVID-19 vaccine or a placebo.

The rearrangement uses TRBV5-1 and TRBJ1-4; a possible D gene is TRBD1 (5 bases). There are 14 residues in the CDR3. The ends were cut back, 4 bases at V and 8 bases at J, with 15 bases in the middle. Germline V gene data show CDR1 as SGHRS and CDR2 as YFSETQ. The CDR3 bases are TGCGCCAGCAGCCCCGGGGGGTTAGGGGAAAAACTGTTTTTT. Its translation: CASSPGGLGEKLFF.

This chain connects TRBV19 to TRBJ2-2; D assignment may be TRBD1 or TRBD2 (5 bases each). The CDR3 consists of 15 residues. The V and J ends lost 6 bases and 4 bases respectively, with 15 bases between them. The germline gives CDR1 LNHDA, CDR2 SQIVND (reference sequence). The CDR3 is CASRTGTLTTGELFF. DNA of the CDR3: TGTGCCAGTAGAACCGGGACCTTAACCACCGGGGAGCTGTTTTTT.

A note on this clone: This specimen includes other DNA sequences encoding the same CDR3. The rearrangement uses TRBV7-8 and TRBJ1-1; 7 bases are a match to TRBD1. The germline V gene has CDR1 SGHVS and CDR2 FQNEAQ. J was trimmed by 5 bases and V by 3 bases; bases with no gene match: 3. The CDR3 consists of 13 residues. CDR3 loop: CASSFQGGTEAFF. CDR3 DNA: TGTGCCAGCAGCTTTCAGGGGGGAACTGAAGCTTTCTTT.

CDR3 residues: CASSLGGGQETQYF. DNA for the CDR3: TGTGCCAGCAGCTTGGGAGGGGGCCAAGAGACCCAGTACTTC. This chain uses TRBV5-6 with TRBJ2-5, with a possible D match to TRBD1 (6 bases). The CDR3 consists of 14 residues. The V end was cut by 0 bases, the J end by 1 base, with 7 bases between. The germline CDR1 and CDR2 sequences are SGHDT and YYEEEE.

The rearrangement joins TRBV4-3 to TRBJ2-2; D uncertain. The CDR3 has 16 amino acids. Germline V lookup: CDR1 LGHNA, CDR2 YSLEER. V was trimmed by 0 bases and J by 15 bases, leaving 23 bases between them. The CDR3 here is CASSQDRAAASSAVFF. CDR3 DNA sequence: TGCGCCAGCAGCCAAGATAGGGCCGCCGCCTCCTCGGCGGTGTTTTTT.

This clone has just one count. CDR3 protein: CASSQDPRPSGNTIYF. CDR3 in DNA: TGCGCCAGCAGCCAAGATCCGCGCCCCTCTGGAAACACCATATATTTT. The chain has TRBV4-3 and TRBJ1-3; no clear D gene. The CDR3 contains 16 residues. Trimming stripped 0 bases from V and 0 bases from J, with 9 bases between. Germline V gives CDR1 LGHNA, CDR2 YSLEER.

The rearrangement joins TRBV24-1 to TRBJ2-5, with 10 bases lining up with TRBD1. V was clipped by 3 bases and J by 3 bases; unmatched bases: 9. Per the germline V gene, CDR1 is KGHDR and CDR2 is SFDVKD. The CDR3 covers 17 residues. This chain's CDR3 is CATSDTGRGTGEETQYF. CDR3 DNA sequence: TGTGCCACCAGTGATACTGGCCGGGGGACAGGGGAAGAGACCCAGTACTTC.

V and J are TRBV19 and TRBJ1-1; D not resolved. Germline CDR1 reads LNHDA; CDR2 reads SQIVND (reference sequence). V was cut by 7 bases and J by 4 bases, with 13 bases left in between. This CDR3 spans 13 amino acids. The CDR3 nucleotides read TGTGCCAGTACCCCCGTTGGTAGCACTGAAGCTTTCTTT. This codes for CASTPVGSTEAFF.

The chain has TRBV25-1 and TRBJ2-5; possibly TRBD1 or TRBD2 for D (6 bases each). Trimming took off 6 bases at V and 5 bases at J, with 13 bases between the two ends. Looked up from germline, CDR1 is MGHDK and CDR2 is SYGVNS. The CDR3 length is 13 residues. The chain's CDR3 is CASRESGAETQYF. The CDR3 DNA reads as TGTGCCAGCAGAGAGTCGGGGGCCGAGACCCAGTACTTC.

Only a few counts were recorded for this clone. Within the sample, other DNA sequences also encode this same CDR3. J is TRBJ1-5 and V is TRBV7-2; D remains unclear. V lost 0 bases and J 5 bases, leaving 5 bases between the germline ends. Germline CDR1 and CDR2: SGHTA and FQGNSA. This CDR3 comprises 13 residues. The chain's CDR3 is CASSLAVDQPQHF. CDR3 DNA sequence: TGTGCCAGCAGCTTAGCGGTGGATCAGCCCCAGCATTTT. Drawing the rest from reference TRBV7-2 and TRBJ1-5, the complete variable domain is GAGVSQSPSNKVTEKGKDVELRCDPISGHTALYWYRQSLGQGLEFLIYFQGNSAPDKSGLPSDRFSAERTGGSVSTLTIQRTQQEDSAVYLCASSLAVDQPQHFGDGTRLSIL.

The chain uses TRBV6-6 and TRBJ1-5; 8 bases agree with TRBD1. There are 15 residues in the CDR3. The trim removed 4 bases at V and 7 bases at J, leaving 9 bases unmatched. From germline, CDR1 is MNHNY and CDR2 SVGAGI (reference sequence). The CDR3 nucleotides read TGTGCCAGCAGTTGGTCAGGGGGCGCGGAGCAGCCCCAGCATTTT. It translates to CASSWSGGAEQPQHF.

The chain recombines TRBV15 with TRBJ2-7; no firm D call. Germline lookup yields CDR1 LNHNV and CDR2 YYDKDF (reference sequence). The CDR3 has 14 residues. The V and J ends lost 2 bases and 4 bases respectively, with 12 bases between them. The CDR3 protein is CATSRSRRAYEQYF. The DNA of the CDR3 is TGTGCCACCAGCAGAAGCAGGAGAGCGTACGAGCAGTACTTC.

This chain connects TRBV24-1 to TRBJ2-5; TRBD1 aligns across 7 bases. This CDR3 comprises 16 residues. V shed 7 bases and J 0 bases; nucleotides not matched to a gene: 10. CDR1 KGHDR and CDR2 SFDVKD come from the germline V gene. The CDR3 DNA sequence: TGTGCCACCAGCGGCCCGGGACAGCTCTACCAAGAGACCCAGTACTTC. Its protein product is CATSGPGQLYQETQYF.

A word on this clone: This sample includes further DNA sequences coding for the same CDR3. CDR3 region: CASSIGTGNTGELFF. For the CDR3, the DNA is TGTGCCAGTAGTATTGGGACAGGCAACACCGGGGAGCTGTTTTTT. The rearrangement uses TRBV19 and TRBJ2-2, with 8 nucleotides matching TRBD1. J lost 2 bases, V lost 3 bases, and 2 bases had no gene match. This CDR3 is 15 amino acids long. From germline, CDR1 is LNHDA and CDR2 SQIVND (reference sequence).